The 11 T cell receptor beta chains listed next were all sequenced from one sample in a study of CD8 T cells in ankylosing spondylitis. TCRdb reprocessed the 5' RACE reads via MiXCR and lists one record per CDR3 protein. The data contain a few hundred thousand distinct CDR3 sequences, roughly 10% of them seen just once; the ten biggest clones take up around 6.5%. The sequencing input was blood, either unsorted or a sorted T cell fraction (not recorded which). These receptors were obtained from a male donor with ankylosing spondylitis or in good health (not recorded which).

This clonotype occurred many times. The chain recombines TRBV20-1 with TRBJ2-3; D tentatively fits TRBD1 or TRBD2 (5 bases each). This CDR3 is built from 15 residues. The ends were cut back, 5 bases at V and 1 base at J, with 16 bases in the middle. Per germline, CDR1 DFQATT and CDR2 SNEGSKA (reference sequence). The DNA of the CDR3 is TGCAGTGCTCAAAAGACGGGACCGCGCACAGATACGCAGTATTTT. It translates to CSAQKTGPRTDTQYF.

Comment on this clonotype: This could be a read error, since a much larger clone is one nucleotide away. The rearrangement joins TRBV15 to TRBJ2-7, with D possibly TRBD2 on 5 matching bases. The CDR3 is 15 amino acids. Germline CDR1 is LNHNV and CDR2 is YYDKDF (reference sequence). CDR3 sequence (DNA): TGTGCCACCAACAGAGATGATGAGGGCATCTACGAGCAGTACTTC. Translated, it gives CATNRDDEGIYEQYF.

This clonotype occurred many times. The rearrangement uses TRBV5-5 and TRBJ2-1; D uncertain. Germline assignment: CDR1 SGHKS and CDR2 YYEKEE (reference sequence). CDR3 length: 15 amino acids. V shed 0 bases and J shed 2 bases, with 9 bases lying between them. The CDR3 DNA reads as TGTGCCAGCAGCTTGGAAGGTGGGACCTACAATGAGCAGTTCTTC. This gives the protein CASSLEGGTYNEQFF.

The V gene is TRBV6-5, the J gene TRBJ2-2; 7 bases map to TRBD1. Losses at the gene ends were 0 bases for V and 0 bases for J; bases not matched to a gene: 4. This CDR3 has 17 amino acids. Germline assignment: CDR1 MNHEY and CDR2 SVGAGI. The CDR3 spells CASSYSRDSPNTGELFF. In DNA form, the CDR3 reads TGTGCCAGCAGTTACTCTAGGGACAGCCCGAACACCGGGGAGCTGTTTTTT.

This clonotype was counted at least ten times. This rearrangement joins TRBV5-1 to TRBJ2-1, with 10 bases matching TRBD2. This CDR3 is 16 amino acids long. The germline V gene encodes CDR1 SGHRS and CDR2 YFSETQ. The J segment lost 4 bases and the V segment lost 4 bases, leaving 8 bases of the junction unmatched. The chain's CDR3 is CASSLPSGGEYNEQFF. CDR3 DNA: TGCGCCAGCAGCCTACCTAGCGGGGGAGAATACAATGAGCAGTTCTTC.

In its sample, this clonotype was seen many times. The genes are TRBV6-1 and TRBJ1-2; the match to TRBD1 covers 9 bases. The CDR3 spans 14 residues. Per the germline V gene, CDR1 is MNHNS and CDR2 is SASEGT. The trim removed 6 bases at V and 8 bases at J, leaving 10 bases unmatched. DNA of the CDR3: TGTGCCAGCAGGCGGGACAGGGCCATGAGGGGCTACACCTTC. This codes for CASRRDRAMRGYTF.

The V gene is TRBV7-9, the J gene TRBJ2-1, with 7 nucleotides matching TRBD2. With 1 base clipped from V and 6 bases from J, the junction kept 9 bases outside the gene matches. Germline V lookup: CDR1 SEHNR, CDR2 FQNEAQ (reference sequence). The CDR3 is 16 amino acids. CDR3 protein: CASSLGPGGFGNEQFF. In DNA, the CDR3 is TGTGCCAGCAGCTTAGGACCGGGAGGATTTGGCAATGAGCAGTTCTTC.

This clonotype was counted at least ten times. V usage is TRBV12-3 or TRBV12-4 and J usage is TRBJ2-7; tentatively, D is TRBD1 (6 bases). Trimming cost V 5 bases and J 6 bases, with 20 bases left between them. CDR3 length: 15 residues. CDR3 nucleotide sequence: TGTGCCAGCAGTCCATCCACAGGGAGTTACGGCGAGCAGTACTTC. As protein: CASSPSTGSYGEQYF.

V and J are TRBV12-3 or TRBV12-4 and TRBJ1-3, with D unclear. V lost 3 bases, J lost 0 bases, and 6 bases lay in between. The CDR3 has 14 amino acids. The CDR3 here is CASSFGVSGNTIYF. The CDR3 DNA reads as TGTGCCAGCAGTTTCGGGGTCTCTGGAAACACCATATATTTT.

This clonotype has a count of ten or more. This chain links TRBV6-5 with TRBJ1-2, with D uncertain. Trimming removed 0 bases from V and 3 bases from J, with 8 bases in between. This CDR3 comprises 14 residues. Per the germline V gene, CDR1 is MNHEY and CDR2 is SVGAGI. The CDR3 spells CASSYSSDYYGYTF. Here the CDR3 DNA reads TGTGCCAGCAGTTACTCAAGCGATTACTATGGCTACACCTTC.

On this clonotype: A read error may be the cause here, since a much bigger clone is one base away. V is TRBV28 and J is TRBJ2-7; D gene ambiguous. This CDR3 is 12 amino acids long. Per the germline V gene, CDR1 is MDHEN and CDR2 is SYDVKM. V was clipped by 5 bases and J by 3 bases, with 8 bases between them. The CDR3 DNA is TGTGCCAGCAGTCCCCCGGGCTACGAGCAGTACTTC. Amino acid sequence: CASSPPGYEQYF.